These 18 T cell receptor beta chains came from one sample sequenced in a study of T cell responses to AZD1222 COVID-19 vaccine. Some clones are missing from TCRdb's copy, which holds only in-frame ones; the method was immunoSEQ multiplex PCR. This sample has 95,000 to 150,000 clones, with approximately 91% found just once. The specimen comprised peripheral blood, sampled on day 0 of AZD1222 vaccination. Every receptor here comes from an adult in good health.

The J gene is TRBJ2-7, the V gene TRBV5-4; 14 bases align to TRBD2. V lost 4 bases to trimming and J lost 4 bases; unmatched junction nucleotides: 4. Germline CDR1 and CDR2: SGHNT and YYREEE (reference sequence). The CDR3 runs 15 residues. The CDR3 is CASSLRTSGRYEQYF. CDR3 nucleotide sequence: TGTGCCAGCAGCCTGCGGACTAGCGGGAGGTACGAGCAGTACTTC.

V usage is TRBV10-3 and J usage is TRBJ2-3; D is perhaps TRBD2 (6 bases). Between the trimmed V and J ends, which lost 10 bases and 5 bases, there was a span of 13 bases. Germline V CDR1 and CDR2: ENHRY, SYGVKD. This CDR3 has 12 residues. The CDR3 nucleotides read TGTGCCACTCGCTTAGCGGAAGATACGCAGTATTTT. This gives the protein CATRLAEDTQYF.

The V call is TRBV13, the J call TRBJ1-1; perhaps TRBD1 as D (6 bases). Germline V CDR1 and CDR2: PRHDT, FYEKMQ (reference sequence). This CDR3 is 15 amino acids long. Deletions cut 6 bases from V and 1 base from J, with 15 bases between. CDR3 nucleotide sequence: TGTGCCAGCAGGTCGAGGGGGACTGGGAACACTGAAGCTTTCTTT. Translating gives CASRSRGTGNTEAFF.

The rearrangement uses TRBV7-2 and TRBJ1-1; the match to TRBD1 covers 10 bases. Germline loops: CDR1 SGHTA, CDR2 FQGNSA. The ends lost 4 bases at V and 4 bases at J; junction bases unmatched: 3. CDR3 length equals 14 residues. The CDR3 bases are TGTGCCAGCAGCTGGGACAGGGGAAGCACTGAAGCTTTCTTT. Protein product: CASSWDRGSTEAFF.

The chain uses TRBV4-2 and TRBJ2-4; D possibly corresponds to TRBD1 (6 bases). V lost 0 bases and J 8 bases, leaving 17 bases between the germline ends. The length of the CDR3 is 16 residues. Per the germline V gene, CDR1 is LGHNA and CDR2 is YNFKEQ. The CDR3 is CASSQDWGQGSDIQYF. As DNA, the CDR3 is TGTGCCAGCAGCCAAGATTGGGGACAAGGGTCGGACATTCAGTACTTC.

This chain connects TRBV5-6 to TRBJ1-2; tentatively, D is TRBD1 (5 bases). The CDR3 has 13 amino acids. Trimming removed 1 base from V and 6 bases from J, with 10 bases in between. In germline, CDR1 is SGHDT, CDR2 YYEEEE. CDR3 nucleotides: TGTGCCAGCAGCTTGAGGGACGTCGATGGCTACACCTTC. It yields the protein CASSLRDVDGYTF.

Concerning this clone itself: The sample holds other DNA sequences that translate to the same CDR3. The CDR3 nucleotides are TGTGCCAGCAGCTTAGAAGGGGGGAACACCGGGGAGCTGTTTTTT. Residues: CASSLEGGNTGELFF. The chain is built from TRBV7-2 and TRBJ2-2; tentative D call: TRBD1 (6 bases). With 1 base removed from V and 1 base from J, the gap between germline ends came to 7 bases. The length of the CDR3 is 15 residues. The germline V gene encodes CDR1 SGHTA and CDR2 FQGNSA.

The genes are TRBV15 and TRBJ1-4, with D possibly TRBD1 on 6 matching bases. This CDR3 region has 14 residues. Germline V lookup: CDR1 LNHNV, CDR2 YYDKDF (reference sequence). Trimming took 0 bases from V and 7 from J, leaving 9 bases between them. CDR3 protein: CATSRDLGGEKLFF. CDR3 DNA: TGTGCCACCAGCAGAGATTTAGGGGGTGAAAAACTGTTTTTT.

CDR3 sequence: CASSPRTGNTEAFF. In nucleotides, the CDR3 is TGTGCCAGCAGCCCTCGGACAGGGAACACTGAAGCTTTCTTT. The J gene is TRBJ1-1, the V gene TRBV7-9, with TRBD1 identical over 7 bases. This CDR3 comprises 14 residues. Germline CDR1 SEHNR, CDR2 FQNEAQ (reference sequence). With 5 bases clipped from V and 1 base from J, the junction kept 4 bases outside the gene matches.

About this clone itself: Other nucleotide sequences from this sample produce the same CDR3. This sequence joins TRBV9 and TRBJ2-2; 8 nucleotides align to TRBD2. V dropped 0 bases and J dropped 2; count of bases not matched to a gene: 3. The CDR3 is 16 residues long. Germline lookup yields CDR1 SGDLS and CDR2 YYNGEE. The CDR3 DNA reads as TGTGCCAGCAGCGTAGGGCTAGCGGGTAACACCGGGGAGCTGTTTTTT. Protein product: CASSVGLAGNTGELFF.

This CDR3 reads CASSDNLRTGELFF. The DNA for the CDR3 is TGTGCCAGCAGTGATAATCTTAGGACCGGGGAGCTGTTTTTT. V is TRBV2 and J is TRBJ2-2, with D hard to call. V was cut by 3 bases and J by 5 bases, with 10 bases left in between. This CDR3 contains 14 residues. Germline CDR1 reads SNHLY; CDR2 reads FYNNEI.

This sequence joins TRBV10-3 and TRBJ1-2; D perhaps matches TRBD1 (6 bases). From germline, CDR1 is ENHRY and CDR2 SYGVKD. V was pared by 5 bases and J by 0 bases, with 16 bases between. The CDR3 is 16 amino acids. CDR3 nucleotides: TGTGCCATCAGTCAAGGGGGTTACCTATCTAACTATGGCTACACCTTC. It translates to CAISQGGYLSNYGYTF.

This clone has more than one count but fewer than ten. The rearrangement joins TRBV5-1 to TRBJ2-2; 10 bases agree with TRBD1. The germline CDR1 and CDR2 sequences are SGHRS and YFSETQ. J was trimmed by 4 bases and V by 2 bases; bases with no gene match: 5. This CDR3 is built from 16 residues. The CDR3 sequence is CASSFPTGGITGELFF. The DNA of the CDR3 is TGCGCCAGCAGCTTCCCGACAGGGGGCATCACCGGGGAGCTGTTTTTT. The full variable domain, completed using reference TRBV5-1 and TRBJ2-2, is KAGVTQTPRYLIKTRGQQVTLSCSPISGHRSVSWYQQTPGQGLQFLFEYFSETQRNKGNFPGRFSGRQFSNSRSEMNVSTLELGDSALYLCASSFPTGGITGELFFGEGSRLTVL.

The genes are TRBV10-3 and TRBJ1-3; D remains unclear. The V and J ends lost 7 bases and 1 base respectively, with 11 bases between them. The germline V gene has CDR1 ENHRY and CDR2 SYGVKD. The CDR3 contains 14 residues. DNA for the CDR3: TGTGCCATCACCTCCGACAAATCTGGAAACACCATATATTTT. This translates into CAITSDKSGNTIYF.

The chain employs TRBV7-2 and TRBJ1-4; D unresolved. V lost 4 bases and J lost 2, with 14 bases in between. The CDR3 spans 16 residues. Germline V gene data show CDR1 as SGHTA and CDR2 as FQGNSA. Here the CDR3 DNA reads TGTGCCAGCAGCTCCGGGGTAATGAGGACTAATGAAAAACTGTTTTTT. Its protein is CASSSGVMRTNEKLFF.

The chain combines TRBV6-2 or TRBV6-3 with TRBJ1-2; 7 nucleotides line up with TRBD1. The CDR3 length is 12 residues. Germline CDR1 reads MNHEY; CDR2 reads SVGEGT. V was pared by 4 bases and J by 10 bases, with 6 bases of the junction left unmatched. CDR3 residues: CASSLTGIVYTF. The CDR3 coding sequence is TGTGCCAGCAGTTTGACAGGGATTGTCTACACCTTC.

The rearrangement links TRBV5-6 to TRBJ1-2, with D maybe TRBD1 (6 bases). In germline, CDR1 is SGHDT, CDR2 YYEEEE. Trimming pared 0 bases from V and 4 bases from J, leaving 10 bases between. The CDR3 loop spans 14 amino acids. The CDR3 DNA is TGTGCCAGCAGCTTGGAAGGACAGCTCTATGGCTACACCTTC. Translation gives CASSLEGQLYGYTF.

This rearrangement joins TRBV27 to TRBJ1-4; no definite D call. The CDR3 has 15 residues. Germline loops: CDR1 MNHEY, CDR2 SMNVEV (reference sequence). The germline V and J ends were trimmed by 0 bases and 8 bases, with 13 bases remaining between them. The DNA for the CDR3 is TGTGCCAGCAGTTTATCGCTGGACCCGACAGAAAAACTGTTTTTT. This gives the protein CASSLSLDPTEKLFF.